Below, 15 T cell receptor beta chains from the same sample are listed, as sequenced in a study of a mutant IDH1 vaccine in newly diagnosed glioma (dated by TCRdb to about 2021). The library relied on the immunoSEQ multiplex PCR assay. The source is immuneACCESS, and TCRdb retained only in-frame sequences with V and J called. Part of the clones is not carried over; for the studies checked, unresolved V genes explain less than half of this, and the remainder is unexplained. The sample profile shows 99,000 or so clones; 70% to 90% of them were found once. Clones ranked in the top ten supply 0.56% of the sample. The time point label, read with the paper, signifies: baseline, week 1 (first vaccination visit). This sample's treatment or condition label indicates: pre-vaccination baseline after standard-of-care therapy. The sequenced sample was PBMCs, obtained from a glioma patient treated with radiotherapy, temozolomide or both. These TCRs come from a woman aged 45-65 years with glioma.

The chain carries TRBV16 and TRBJ1-4; 7 positions match TRBD1. Trimming cost V 3 bases and J 2 bases; bases outside gene matches: 3. From germline, CDR1 is KGHSY and CDR2 FQNENV. The CDR3 covers 15 residues. CDR3 protein: CASSHRGGTNEKLFF. Here the CDR3 DNA reads TGTGCCAGCAGCCACCGAGGGGGCACTAATGAAAAACTGTTTTTT.

This clone was seen only a few times. The CDR3 coding sequence is TGCGCCAGCAGCCACCCCAGGGGGCAAAATTCACCCCTCCACTTT. Protein: CASSHPRGQNSPLHF. The chain links TRBV4-1 to TRBJ1-6, with 8 bases identical to TRBD1. This CDR3 region has 15 residues. Unmatched junction bases numbered 5, after V lost 3 bases and J lost 7 bases. Germline CDR1 MGHRA, CDR2 YSYEKL.

The chain is built from TRBV2 and TRBJ2-3, with D possibly being TRBD2 (5 bases). Germline V lookup: CDR1 SNHLY, CDR2 FYNNEI. The CDR3 is made up of 14 amino acids. The ends were cut back, 1 base at V and 4 bases at J, with 9 bases in the middle. The CDR3 region is CASSEERVPDTQYF. The CDR3 DNA reads as TGTGCCAGCAGTGAAGAGAGGGTTCCAGATACGCAGTATTTT.

The sample holds one count of this clone. This chain connects TRBV14 to TRBJ1-1; D gene unclear. This CDR3 has 12 residues. Germline V gene data show CDR1 as SGHDN and CDR2 as FVKESK. The germline V and J ends were trimmed by 4 bases and 4 bases, with 7 bases remaining between them. The CDR3 sequence: CASSPRVTEAFF. In nucleotides, the CDR3 is TGTGCCAGCAGCCCGCGGGTCACTGAAGCTTTCTTT. The complete variable domain, with remaining parts taken from reference TRBV14 and TRBJ1-1, reads EAGVTQFPSHSVIEKGQTVTLRCDPISGHDNLYWYRRVMGKEIKFLLHFVKESKQDESGMPNNRFLAERTGGTYSTLKVQPAELEDSGVYFCASSPRVTEAFFGQGTRLTVV.

The chain uses TRBV9 and TRBJ2-5; D may be TRBD2 (6 bases). V lost 4 bases and J 3 bases, leaving 13 bases between the germline ends. In germline, CDR1 is SGDLS, CDR2 YYNGEE. CDR3 length: 14 residues. As DNA, the CDR3 is TGTGCCAGCAGCTCGGGACTGTTCGAAGAGACCCAGTACTTC. This sequence encodes CASSSGLFEETQYF.

The chain links TRBV10-3 to TRBJ2-1; D is uncertain. Trimming pared 6 bases from V and 0 bases from J, leaving 12 bases between. CDR1 is ENHRY, CDR2 SYGVKD, per germline. The CDR3 totals 15 residues. CDR3 DNA sequence: TGTGCCATCAGATCCGACGGTGACTCCTACAATGAGCAGTTCTTC. This gives the protein CAIRSDGDSYNEQFF.

The chain uses TRBV7-2 and TRBJ2-1; D is tentatively TRBD1 or TRBD2 (5 bases each). This CDR3 region has 14 residues. Germline-derived CDR1 and CDR2 are SGHTA and FQGNSA. The ends were cut back, 5 bases at V and 5 bases at J, with 13 bases in the middle. CDR3 sequence reads: CASSNFGDHNEQFF. As DNA, the CDR3 is TGTGCCAGCAGCAACTTCGGGGACCACAATGAGCAGTTCTTC.

The CDR3 DNA is TGTGCCAGCAGCTTAATGGGGAGCTCCTCCTACAATGAGCAGTTCTTC. This sequence encodes CASSLMGSSSYNEQFF. J is TRBJ2-1 and V is TRBV7-3; D is possibly TRBD2 (5 bases). The CDR3 sequence is 16 residues long. Deletions cut 1 base from V and 0 bases from J, with 10 bases between. Germline V gene sequence: CDR1 SGHTA, CDR2 FQGTGA.

The gene calls are TRBV6-5 and TRBJ2-7; 7 bases are a match to TRBD2. The CDR3 consists of 13 residues. Looked up from germline, CDR1 is MNHEY and CDR2 is SVGAGI. Germline trimming cut 5 bases from V and 4 bases from J; bases unmatched to any gene: 5. CDR3: CASSREEAYEQYF. The CDR3 DNA reads TGTGCCAGCAGTCGGGAGGAGGCGTACGAGCAGTACTTC.

The chain combines TRBV11-2 with TRBJ2-5; TRBD2 matches 7 bases. This CDR3 is 16 amino acids long. Germline V CDR1 and CDR2: SGHAT, FQNNGV. Trimming removed 5 bases from V and 5 bases from J; junction bases left unmatched: 14. DNA for the CDR3: TGTGCCAGCAGCCCTTTCGCCGGGGAGGGGTCGGAGACCCAGTACTTC. Its protein is CASSPFAGEGSETQYF.

This clone was counted a few times. The rearrangement joins TRBV5-1 to TRBJ1-1, with a possible D match to TRBD1 (5 bases). Trimming removed 2 bases from V and 1 base from J, with 9 bases in between. Germline assignment: CDR1 SGHRS and CDR2 YFSETQ. This CDR3 has 14 residues. The CDR3 region is CASSFPRGNTEAFF. In DNA form, the CDR3 reads TGCGCCAGCAGCTTCCCTAGGGGGAACACTGAAGCTTTCTTT.

This chain links TRBV6-6 with TRBJ1-1; TRBD1 is a possible D gene (5 bases). Germline V gene data show CDR1 as MNHNY and CDR2 as SVGAGI (reference sequence). V lost 2 bases, J lost 1 base, and 11 bases lay in between. This CDR3 contains 15 residues. CDR3 nucleotide sequence: TGTGCCAGCAGTTACCTCGCAGGGACGAACACTGAAGCTTTCTTT. Translated, it gives CASSYLAGTNTEAFF.

The rearrangement links TRBV5-1 to TRBJ1-2; D might be TRBD1 (6 bases). The V end was cut by 3 bases, the J end by 8 bases, with 20 bases between. Germline CDR1 SGHRS, CDR2 YFSETQ. The CDR3 sequence is 15 residues long. The CDR3 spells CASSSRLGAGEGYTF. The CDR3 bases are TGCGCCAGCAGCTCTCGGTTGGGGGCTGGAGAGGGCTACACCTTC.

J is TRBJ1-4 and V is TRBV15; D unresolved. CDR3 length: 18 residues. The germline CDR1 and CDR2 sequences are LNHNV and YYDKDF (reference sequence). The germline V and J ends were trimmed by 0 bases and 4 bases, with 18 bases remaining between them. CDR3 loop: CATSRDRSWVLNNEKLFF. The CDR3, as DNA: TGTGCCACCAGCAGAGACCGTTCTTGGGTCCTTAATAATGAAAAACTGTTTTTT.

The chain is built from TRBV6-5 and TRBJ1-2; weak D call: TRBD1 (5 bases). The CDR3 covers 13 residues. The V and J ends lost 5 bases and 5 bases respectively, with 12 bases between them. CDR1 is MNHEY and CDR2 is SVGAGI in the germline V gene. The DNA for the CDR3 is TGTGCCAGCAGTCGGACAAGGGATTATGGCTACACCTTC. Its translation is CASSRTRDYGYTF.